A selection of T cell receptor beta chains follows, all from one sample in a study of PD-1 blockade in classical Hodgkin lymphoma. Libraries were prepared by immunoSEQ multiplex PCR; TCRdb keeps only in-frame clonotypes and omits some of them. The profile covers about 15,000 clones, with 86% appearing a single time and approximately 4.5% taken by the ten largest. The material sequenced was peripheral blood mononuclear cells (PBMCs), taken at baseline. These receptors were taken from a human donor with classical Hodgkin lymphoma. CDR3s include the opening cysteine and the closing phenylalanine or tryptophan. A D gene is named only where the DNA matches it firmly. Part of the rows lack a size; the others show once, few, many or a class for expanded clones.

D: NA; size: NA; J: TRBJ2-3; V: TRBV5-1; DNA: TGCGCCAGCAGCTACTACAGAGCAGATACGCAGTATTTT; CDR3: CASSYYRADTQYF
D: NA; size: NA; J: TRBJ2-2; V: TRBV5-1; DNA: TGCGCCAGCAGCTTGGTTCTCCAGGGGACCGGGGAGCTGTTTTTT; CDR3: CASSLVLQGTGELFF
D: TRBD1; size: NA; J: TRBJ2-2; V: TRBV5-4; DNA: TGTGCCAGCAGCCCAGGGGGTTCGAACACCGGGGAGCTGTTTTTT; CDR3: CASSPGGSNTGELFF
D: NA; size: medium-sized; J: TRBJ1-2; V: TRBV7-9; DNA: TGTGCCAGCAGTGGGCTTGTCTATGGCTACACCTTC; CDR3: CASSGLVYGYTF
D: NA; size: NA; J: TRBJ1-5; V: TRBV4-1; DNA: TGCGCCAGCAGCCAAGAGACTAGGTTATGGAATCAGCCCCAGCATTTT; CDR3: CASSQETRLWNQPQHF
D: NA; size: NA; J: TRBJ2-7; V: TRBV5-8; DNA: TGTGCCAGCAGCCGAAACAAGGATTTCGGACGGCAGCAGTACTTC; CDR3: CASSRNKDFGRQQYF
D: NA; size: NA; J: TRBJ1-5; V: TRBV19; DNA: TGTGCCAGTAACGACAGAAGCAATCAGCCCCAGCATTTT; CDR3: CASNDRSNQPQHF
D: NA; size: NA; J: TRBJ2-7; V: TRBV7-2; DNA: TGTGCCAGCAGCCCCCCGGGGCGCGAGCAGTACTTC; CDR3: CASSPPGREQYF
D: TRBD2; size: NA; J: TRBJ2-1; V: TRBV18; DNA: TGTGCCAGCTCACCAGCGGGACTAGCGGGAGGTAATGAGCAGTTCTTC; CDR3: CASSPAGLAGGNEQFF
D: NA; size: NA; J: TRBJ2-1; V: TRBV7-2; DNA: TGTGCCAGCAGCTCCCCTTTTGAGCAGTTCTTC; CDR3: CASSSPFEQFF
D: TRBD1; size: NA; J: TRBJ1-2; V: TRBV2; DNA: TGTGCCAGCAGTTCCGGGACAGGGGGCAGCTATGGCTACACCTTC; CDR3: CASSSGTGGSYGYTF
D: NA; size: NA; J: TRBJ2-2; V: TRBV28; DNA: TGTGCCAGCAGTTTCGACGGCAACACCGGGGAGCTGTTTTTT; CDR3: CASSFDGNTGELFF
D: TRBD1; size: NA; J: TRBJ1-3; V: TRBV6-6; DNA: TGTGCCAGCAGTCCTCACAGGGGTCAGGCTGGAAACACCATATATTTT; CDR3: CASSPHRGQAGNTIYF
D: NA; size: NA; J: TRBJ1-1; V: TRBV30; DNA: TGTGCCTGGAGTCTACAGAGCACTGAAGCTTTCTTT; CDR3: CAWSLQSTEAFF
D: NA; size: NA; J: TRBJ2-2; V: TRBV29-1; DNA: TGCAGCGTTGAACGGGCGAACACCGGGGAGCTGTTTTTT; CDR3: CSVERANTGELFF
D: NA; size: NA; J: TRBJ2-2; V: TRBV4-1; DNA: TGCGCCAGCAGCCCCGGGACGAACACCGGGGAGCTGTTTTTT; CDR3: CASSPGTNTGELFF
D: TRBD2; size: NA; J: TRBJ2-7; V: TRBV9; DNA: TGTGCCAGCAGCGTAGCGGGACTAGCGGGTTACGAGCAGTACTTC; CDR3: CASSVAGLAGYEQYF
D: TRBD1; size: once; J: TRBJ1-1; V: TRBV5-6; DNA: TGTGCCAGTGATCCGGGACAGGGAAGGGTGAACACTGAAGCTTTCTTT; CDR3: CASDPGQGRVNTEAFF
D: TRBD2; size: NA; J: TRBJ2-5; V: TRBV5-4; DNA: TGTGCCAGCAGCCCGGGGGGGAGCGAAGAGACCCAGTACTTC; CDR3: CASSPGGSEETQYF
D: NA; size: NA; J: TRBJ2-5; V: TRBV15; DNA: TGTGCCACCAGCAGAGGGTTCCAAGAGACCCAGTACTTC; CDR3: CATSRGFQETQYF
D: NA; size: NA; J: TRBJ2-7; V: TRBV7-8; DNA: TGTGCCAGCAGCTTCCGCAGACCCAGCTCCTACGAGCAGTACTTC; CDR3: CASSFRRPSSYEQYF
D: NA; size: NA; J: TRBJ2-7; V: TRBV4-3; DNA: TGCGCCAGCAGCCAAGGCTCAGGCCCCCTCTACGAGCAGTACTTC; CDR3: CASSQGSGPLYEQYF
D: NA; size: NA; J: TRBJ2-3; V: TRBV5-1; DNA: TGCGCCAGCAGCCCAGGGCCCTCAGATACGCAGTATTTT; CDR3: CASSPGPSDTQYF
D: NA; size: NA; J: TRBJ2-6; V: TRBV28; DNA: TGTGCCAGCAGTCCCGGATGGATCTCTGGGGCCAACGTCCTGACTTTC; CDR3: CASSPGWISGANVLTF
D: NA; size: NA; J: TRBJ2-5; V: TRBV28; DNA: TGTGCCAGCAGTTTAGGGAGTTCGGCGGGACCGGAGACCCAGTACTTC; CDR3: CASSLGSSAGPETQYF
D: TRBD1; size: NA; J: TRBJ1-3; V: TRBV9; DNA: TGTGCCAGCAGCGTACCCCGGACAGGGGCGGAAAACACCATATATTTT; CDR3: CASSVPRTGAENTIYF
D: TRBD2; size: NA; J: TRBJ2-7; V: TRBV4-1; DNA: TGCGCCAGCAGCCAAGATCGACTAGCGGGAGGACATAACTCTTTATACGAGCAGTACTTC; CDR3: CASSQDRLAGGHNSLYEQYF
D: TRBD1; size: NA; J: TRBJ2-7; V: TRBV10-3; DNA: TGTGCCATCAGGAGGGACAGGGTCTACGAGCAGTACTTC; CDR3: CAIRRDRVYEQYF
D: NA; size: NA; J: TRBJ1-2; V: TRBV5-6; DNA: TGTGCCAGCAGCTTGGATGGGTTCCCTGACTATGGCTACACCTTC; CDR3: CASSLDGFPDYGYTF
D: NA; size: NA; J: TRBJ2-2; V: TRBV5-1; DNA: TGCGCCAGCAGCTCACTAACAGGAGACACCGGGGAGCTGTTTTTT; CDR3: CASSSLTGDTGELFF
D: NA; size: NA; J: TRBJ1-5; V: TRBV7-2; DNA: TGTGCCAGCAGCTTAGACCCGGGGCCCCAGCATTTT; CDR3: CASSLDPGPQHF
D: NA; size: NA; J: TRBJ2-1; V: TRBV19; DNA: TGTGCCAGTAGTATAAGTGGGAGTGGCTCCTACAATGAGCAGTTCTTC; CDR3: CASSISGSGSYNEQFF
D: TRBD1; size: NA; J: TRBJ2-7; V: TRBV5-4; DNA: TGTGCCAGCAGCTTCGGACAGGGGGCTTCGATCTACGAGCAGTACTTC; CDR3: CASSFGQGASIYEQYF
D: NA; size: NA; J: TRBJ1-1; V: TRBV28; DNA: TGTGCCAGCAGTCTCCAACAGGGATTCATGAACACTGAAGCTTTCTTT; CDR3: CASSLQQGFMNTEAFF
D: NA; size: NA; J: TRBJ1-1; V: TRBV27; DNA: TGTGCCAGCAGCCCCCGGCAGGACACTGAAGCTTTCTTT; CDR3: CASSPRQDTEAFF
D: NA; size: NA; J: TRBJ2-7; V: TRBV5-1; DNA: TGCGCCAGCAGCCGGGGGACCGGGGACGAGCAGTACTTC; CDR3: CASSRGTGDEQYF
D: NA; size: NA; J: TRBJ2-1; V: TRBV2; DNA: TGTGCCAGCAGTTCCTACAATGAGCAGTTCTTC; CDR3: CASSSYNEQFF
D: TRBD1; size: NA; J: TRBJ1-1; V: TRBV11-1; DNA: TGTGCCACCGAGGGCCGACAGGGGAGTAAAGCTTTCTTT; CDR3: CATEGRQGSKAFF
D: NA; size: NA; J: TRBJ1-5; V: TRBV27; DNA: TGTGCCAGCAGTTTAAAATTCGTCCTCGGCAATCAGCCCCAGCATTTT; CDR3: CASSLKFVLGNQPQHF
D: NA; size: NA; J: TRBJ1-2; V: TRBV14; DNA: TGTGCCAGCAGCCTCGGGACGGCCTATGGCTACACCTTC; CDR3: CASSLGTAYGYTF
D: NA; size: NA; J: TRBJ2-1; V: TRBV28; DNA: TGTGCCAGCAGTTTATCCGCGACAGTATACTACAATGAGCAGTTCTTC; CDR3: CASSLSATVYYNEQFF
D: NA; size: NA; J: TRBJ2-1; V: TRBV19; DNA: TGTGCCAGTAGTATAGTAGGGGTGGTCGGGAATGAGCAGTTCTTC; CDR3: CASSIVGVVGNEQFF
D: NA; size: NA; J: TRBJ1-5; V: TRBV27; DNA: TGTGCCAGCAGTTTATCTTCAGTAAAGGGAGGCAATCAGCCCCAGCATTTT; CDR3: CASSLSSVKGGNQPQHF
D: TRBD1; size: NA; J: TRBJ2-3; V: TRBV27; DNA: TGTGCCAGCAGTACCTTCGACAGGGTCACAGATACGCAGTATTTT; CDR3: CASSTFDRVTDTQYF
D: TRBD1; size: NA; J: TRBJ1-5; V: TRBV7-9; DNA: TGTGCCAGCAGCTTTTCAGGGGGCGGCTCCAATCAGCCCCAGCATTTT; CDR3: CASSFSGGGSNQPQHF
D: NA; size: once; J: TRBJ1-6; V: TRBV9; DNA: TGTGCCAACAGCGTAGAGGGGACACCGCATCCCCTCCACTTT; CDR3: CANSVEGTPHPLHF
D: TRBD2; size: NA; J: TRBJ2-5; V: TRBV5-4; DNA: TGTGCCAGCAGCTTGTGGCAAGCGGGAGGCAAAGAGACCCAGTACTTC; CDR3: CASSLWQAGGKETQYF
D: TRBD1; size: NA; J: TRBJ2-2; V: TRBV4-3; DNA: TGCGCCAGCAGCCAAGAGACAGGGGGCCCCGGGGAGCTGTTTTTT; CDR3: CASSQETGGPGELFF
D: NA; size: NA; J: TRBJ2-7; V: TRBV12-5; DNA: TGTGCTAGTGGCTTAGAATCCTACTACGAGCAGTACTTC; CDR3: CASGLESYYEQYF
D: NA; size: few; J: TRBJ1-5; V: TRBV5-1; DNA: TGCGCCAGCAGGTTGGACGGTCCCAATCAGCCCCAGCATTTT; CDR3: CASRLDGPNQPQHF
D: TRBD1; size: NA; J: TRBJ1-3; V: TRBV4-1; DNA: TGCGCCAGCAGCCGGACCGGGACAGCTCAAAACACCATATATTTT; CDR3: CASSRTGTAQNTIYF
D: NA; size: NA; J: TRBJ1-1; V: TRBV30; DNA: TGTGCCTGGAGTGAGGGGAACACTGAAGCTTTCTTT; CDR3: CAWSEGNTEAFF
D: NA; size: NA; J: TRBJ1-1; V: TRBV7-9; DNA: TGTGCCAGCAGCTTGGGGGACGGAAGATTGGTAGGAGCTTTCTTT; CDR3: CASSLGDGRLVGAFF
D: TRBD2; size: NA; J: TRBJ2-5; V: TRBV9; DNA: TGTGCCAGCAGCGTAACGGGGGGACAAGAGACCCAGTACTTC; CDR3: CASSVTGGQETQYF
D: NA; size: NA; J: TRBJ2-1; V: TRBV5-1; DNA: TGCGCCAGCAGCTTGGGCGGCAGACCAGGGGTCAATGAGCAGTTCTTC; CDR3: CASSLGGRPGVNEQFF
D: TRBD2; size: NA; J: TRBJ2-1; V: TRBV11-3; DNA: TGTGCCAGCAGCCCCCGCGGCGGGGGCTACAATGAGCAGTTCTTC; CDR3: CASSPRGGGYNEQFF
D: NA; size: NA; J: TRBJ2-7; V: TRBV30; DNA: TGTGCCTGGAGTGAGACAGGCTACGAGCAGTACTTC; CDR3: CAWSETGYEQYF
D: NA; size: NA; J: TRBJ1-2; V: TRBV28; DNA: TGTGCCAGCAGTCATCCGGAGGTGGGGAACTATGGCTACACCTTC; CDR3: CASSHPEVGNYGYTF
D: TRBD2; size: once; J: TRBJ2-7; V: TRBV29-1; DNA: TGCAGCTTCTTGGGGGAGGGTCGGGGTTCCTACGAACAGTACTTC; CDR3: CSFLGEGRGSYEQYF